Listed here is a single T cell receptor beta chain. What it binds is unknown. This specimen belongs to a study of T cell responses to AZD1222 COVID-19 vaccine. Study results and limitations: Most donors were white British, females outnumbered males, and clonal diversity was possibly underestimated. Spike-specific TCRs gained breadth and depth after people received two AZD1222 doses. With dominance at 160-218 and 743-854, vaccine-associated CD4 TCRs spanned spike.

Whether given at about 4 or about 12 weeks, second doses were pooled. Generated by immunoSEQ multiplex PCR, the TCRdb table keeps only in-frame clones and is missing some. The repertoire holds about 94,000 clones, with 85% as singletons. This clonotype was obtained from an adult who received the AZD1222 COVID-19 vaccine. Specimen: peripheral blood, collected 28 days after the second AZD1222 dose.

CDR3 sequence (DNA): TGCGCCAGCAGCCAAGCAGTTACAGTTAATAGCAATCAGCCCCAGCATTTT. Residues: CASSQAVTVNSNQPQHF. The rearrangement joins TRBV4-1 to TRBJ1-5; D uncertain. The V end was cut by 1 base, the J end by 0 bases, with 13 bases between. Germline V gene sequence: CDR1 MGHRA, CDR2 YSYEKL. There are 17 residues in the CDR3.